The rows below give T cell receptor beta chains drawn from one sample of a study of beta chain features in type 1 diabetes. The data were produced by immunoSEQ multiplex PCR, yet TCRdb's version contains in-frame clones alone and is incomplete. Altogether roughly 250,000 clones are present, around 21% being singletons, with the ten largest covering around 0.029%. The sample consisted of naive CD4+ T cells from blood. All receptors derive from a woman in her thirties or forties with type 1 diabetes. Each CDR3 is given with its conserved first and last residue. Fields, in order: J gene, clone size, CDR3 length, D gene, V gene, CDR3 protein, CDR3 DNA. A D gene is named only where the DNA matches it firmly. Clone size, where shown, is once, few, many, or a class for clones that have expanded.

>TRBJ2-5|-|11|-|TRBV29-1
CSVVPGETQYF
TGCAGCGTTGTTCCGGGAGAGACCCAGTACTTC
>TRBJ1-6|-|15|TRBD1|TRBV7-8
CASSSRGTVNSPLHF
TGTGCCAGCAGCTCCAGGGGGACAGTTAATTCACCCCTCCACTTT
>TRBJ2-7|few|12|-|TRBV30
CAWSVTGYEQYF
TGTGCCTGGAGTGTAACCGGCTACGAGCAGTACTTC
>TRBJ2-7|few|14|-|TRBV30
CAWSPGSLTYEQYF
TGTGCCTGGAGCCCGGGATCCTTGACCTACGAGCAGTACTTC
>TRBJ2-5|few|17|TRBD2|TRBV4-3
CASSHGGGLAGEETQYF
TGCGCCAGCAGCCATGGGGGGGGACTAGCGGGAGAGGAGACCCAGTACTTC
>TRBJ2-3|few|16|TRBD2|TRBV7-2
CASSPSGTSGTDTQYF
TGTGCCAGCAGCCCCTCCGGGACTAGCGGCACAGATACGCAGTATTTT
>TRBJ1-1|-|13|TRBD1|TRBV7-9
CASQGQGGTEAFF
TGTGCCAGCCAAGGACAGGGGGGAACTGAAGCTTTCTTT
>TRBJ1-4|-|14|TRBD1|TRBV29-1
CSVRGQGLGEKLFF
TGCAGCGTTCGTGGACAGGGTTTGGGTGAAAAACTGTTTTTT
>TRBJ2-3|few|16|-|TRBV18
CASSPPLAGGTDTQYF
TGTGCCAGCTCACCACCCCTAGCTGGGGGCACAGATACGCAGTATTTT
>TRBJ2-7|-|13|-|TRBV4-3
CASSQDRSYEQYF
TGCGCCAGCAGCCAAGATAGAAGCTACGAGCAGTACTTC
>TRBJ1-6|-|13|TRBD1|TRBV4-3
CASSRDRASPLHF
TGCGCCAGCAGCCGGGACAGGGCGTCACCCCTCCACTTT
>TRBJ1-2|-|12|-|TRBV2
CASSEGQLAYTF
TGTGCCAGCAGTGAAGGACAGTTAGCCTACACCTTC
>TRBJ2-7|-|13|TRBD1|TRBV29-1
CSVEGTGGYEQYF
TGCAGCGTTGAAGGGACAGGGGGGTACGAGCAGTACTTC
>TRBJ2-7|-|14|-|TRBV18
CASSTDRNSYEQYF
TGTGCCAGCTCAACGGACAGAAACTCCTACGAGCAGTACTTC
>TRBJ2-2|-|14|-|TRBV6-6
CASSYSSNPGELFF
TGTGCCAGCAGTTACTCGAGTAACCCCGGGGAGCTGTTTTTT
>TRBJ2-5|-|14|TRBD2|TRBV4-2
CASSQEGRGETQYF
TGTGCCAGCAGCCAAGAAGGGAGGGGAGAGACCCAGTACTTC
>TRBJ2-7|-|13|-|TRBV28
CAAAGVPSYEQYF
TGTGCCGCAGCCGGGGTCCCCTCCTACGAGCAGTACTTC
>TRBJ2-7|-|13|-|TRBV28
CASSAVRGPEQYF
TGTGCCAGCAGTGCCGTCAGGGGACCCGAGCAGTACTTC
>TRBJ1-6|-|12|-|TRBV13
CASSLGSGFPLF
TGTGCCAGCAGCTTAGGGTCAGGGTTCCCCCTTTTT
>TRBJ1-5|-|15|-|TRBV9
CASSVGQGRDQPQHF
TGTGCCAGCAGCGTCGGGCAGGGAAGGGATCAGCCCCAGCATTTT
>TRBJ2-2|few|14|-|TRBV9
CASSAGFGTGELFF
TGTGCCAGCAGCGCGGGGTTCGGGACCGGGGAGCTGTTTTTT
>TRBJ2-7|-|14|TRBD1|TRBV28
CASSSGQGPYEQYF
TGTGCCAGCAGTTCTGGACAGGGTCCCTACGAGCAGTACTTC
>TRBJ2-2|-|15|TRBD1|TRBV7-9
CASSLTGGAAGELFF
TGTGCCAGCAGCTTAACAGGGGGCGCAGCCGGGGAGCTGTTTTTT
>TRBJ1-1|-|15|TRBD1|TRBV4-3
CASSQVQGGYTEAFF
TGCGCCAGCAGCCAAGTTCAGGGGGGATACACTGAAGCTTTCTTT
>TRBJ1-5|few|14|TRBD1|TRBV19
CASKTGFANQPQHF
TGTGCCAGCAAGACAGGGTTTGCAAATCAGCCCCAGCATTTT